A selection of T cell receptor beta chains follows, all from one sample in a study of molecular identifiers for immune sequencing clone quantification. MiXCR, run by TCRdb on the PCR reads, gives a single entry per CDR3 protein. This table has about 510,000 distinct CDR3 sequences, roughly a fifth appearing once. Sequenced material: naive CD8+ T cells from blood, with Jurkat cell RNA spiked in. The receptors were sampled from a human donor in good health. Some libraries in this study had Jurkat cell RNA spiked in. Each CDR3 is given with its conserved first and last residue. A D gene is named only where the DNA matches it firmly. Part of the rows lack a size; the others show once, few, many or a class for expanded clones.

TRBV5-5	TRBJ2-3	TRBD1	many	TGTGCCAGCAGCTTGGGGTCATCAGGGGGTCGGATAGATACGCAGTATTTT	CASSLGSSGGRIDTQYF
TRBV30	TRBJ2-4	.	many	TGTGCCTGGAGCGTGGGGCAGCTTGAGAACAAAAACATTCAGTACTTC	CAWSVGQLENKNIQYF
TRBV6-1	TRBJ1-5	.	many	TGTGCCAGCAGTGAAGTAGGGGCGACCAGGTATGGGAATCAGCCCCAGCATTTT	CASSEVGATRYGNQPQHF
TRBV6-1	TRBJ2-7	.	.	TGTGCCAGCAGTGAAAGTTACACTTACTCCTACGAGCAGTACTTC	CASSESYTYSYEQYF
TRBV11-2	TRBJ2-7	TRBD1	.	TGTGCCAGCAGCTCAGGGGGCGCGGGATACGAGCAGTACTTC	CASSSGGAGYEQYF
TRBV28	TRBJ2-1	TRBD2	many	TGTGCCAGCAGTGGTCTAGCGGGGGACCTAAACAATGAGCAGTTCTTC	CASSGLAGDLNNEQFF
TRBV24-1	TRBJ2-7	.	few	TGTGCCACGGGAGGGGGGCCGCCGGACTCCTACGAGCAGTACTTC	CATGGGPPDSYEQYF
TRBV12-3/TRBV12-4	TRBJ2-3	.	many	TGTGCCAGCAGTTCGGACACAGATACGCAGTATTTT	CASSSDTDTQYF
TRBV9	TRBJ2-2	.	.	TGTGCCAGCAGCGTAGACGGCAGGGTGTCCGGGGAGCTGTTTTTT	CASSVDGRVSGELFF
TRBV20-1	TRBJ1-5	TRBD1	many	TGCAGTGCTAGTCCAGGGGGCTGGAATCAGCCCCAGCATTTT	CSASPGGWNQPQHF
TRBV11-3	TRBJ2-7	.	few	TGTGCCAGCAGCTTAAAGGGGGAGTTTCCCTACGAGCAGTACTTC	CASSLKGEFPYEQYF
TRBV5-4	TRBJ2-7	.	many	TGTGCCAGCAGCCCCGGACCGGGCTCCTACGAGCAGTACTTC	CASSPGPGSYEQYF
TRBV13	TRBJ1-1	.	many	TGTGCCAGCAGTCCACAGGGTACAAGAAAGGACACTGAAGCTTTCTTT	CASSPQGTRKDTEAFF
TRBV29-1	TRBJ1-1	.	many	TGCAGCTCCGGCGGGAGGAACACTGAAGCTTTCTTT	CSSGGRNTEAFF
TRBV24-1	TRBJ2-3	TRBD2	many	TGTGCCACTACGACTAGCGGGAGCGATGAAGATACGCAGTATTTT	CATTTSGSDEDTQYF
TRBV12-3/TRBV12-4	TRBJ2-4	.	many	TGTGCCAGCAGTTTTGGAGGAGGTAAAAACATTCAGTACTTC	CASSFGGGKNIQYF
TRBV10-3	TRBJ2-3	TRBD2	few	TGTGCCATCAGTGAAAAAGCGGGGGCCTCCACAGATACGCAGTATTTT	CAISEKAGASTDTQYF
TRBV12-3/TRBV12-4	TRBJ1-2	.	few	TGTGCCAGCAGTCCAACCTCTAACTATGGCTACACCTTC	CASSPTSNYGYTF
TRBV12-3/TRBV12-4	TRBJ2-3	.	few	TGTACCAGCAGTTTTTCGGGGGATACGCAGTATTTT	CTSSFSGDTQYF
TRBV6-6	TRBJ2-3	.	few	TGTGCCAGCAGTTACTCGATAGGGGAACCAGATACGCAGTATTTT	CASSYSIGEPDTQYF
TRBV6-1	TRBJ1-5	.	few	TGTGCCAGCAGTGAAACGGGCAGGGGCAATCAGCCCCAGCATTTT	CASSETGRGNQPQHF
TRBV4-3	TRBJ2-2	TRBD2	once	TGCGCCAGCGGCCAAGGGGCTAGCGGGGGCACCGGGGAGCTGTTTTTT	CASGQGASGGTGELFF
TRBV21-1	TRBJ1-4	.	many	TGTGCCAGCAGCAAGAGAGGGACTAATGAAAAACTGTTTTTT	CASSKRGTNEKLFF
TRBV29-1	TRBJ2-3	TRBD2	many	TGCAGCGTTGAATCTAGCGGGAGGACCCCACGGGCAGATACGCAGTATTTT	CSVESSGRTPRADTQYF
TRBV2	TRBJ2-3	TRBD2	many	TGTGCCAGCACTAGACTAGCGGGAGCTGTGGATACGCAGTATTTT	CASTRLAGAVDTQYF
TRBV9	TRBJ2-3	TRBD2	few	TGTGCCAGCAGCGTGAGTACTAGCGGGAGGACGGATACGCAGTATTTT	CASSVSTSGRTDTQYF
TRBV2	TRBJ1-1	.	.	TGTGCCCCCCCGACGGGGGGAATGGGGAACACTGAAGCTTTCTTT	CAPPTGGMGNTEAFF
TRBV12-3/TRBV12-4	TRBJ1-1	TRBD1	.	TGTGTCAGCATGGATCCTCACGGGACAGGGCCTGAAGCTTTCTTT	CVSMDPHGTGPEAFF
TRBV4-3	TRBJ2-7	TRBD2	.	TGCGCCAGCAGCCAAGACCGCCTAGCGGGAGGTTTCTACGAGCAGTACTTC	CASSQDRLAGGFYEQYF
TRBV27	TRBJ2-7	.	.	TGTGCCAGCAGTCCCCCCTTCAAGCGGGTTCCCTACGAGCAGTACTTC	CASSPPFKRVPYEQYF
TRBV4-1	TRBJ1-1	.	many	TGCGCCAGCAGCCAAGATGGGGTTGAGGCTTTCTTT	CASSQDGVEAFF
TRBV12-3/TRBV12-4	TRBJ2-3	.	many	TGTGCCAGCCTTAGTAGTAGGGCGCAGTATTTT	CASLSSRAQYF
TRBV6-2/TRBV6-3	TRBJ2-3	.	few	TGTGCCAGCAGTTCAATCAACAGACGCGCCGTCACAGATACGCAGTATTTT	CASSSINRRAVTDTQYF
TRBV12-3/TRBV12-4	TRBJ1-1	.	many	TGTGCCAGCAGGGAAGGGTCCTTAAAAGGGACTTTCTTT	CASREGSLKGTFF
TRBV30	TRBJ2-1	.	many	TGTGCCTGGACCCCTTGGGGAGAGACTAGGACCTTGGTGCAGTTCTTC	CAWTPWGETRTLVQFF